These 32 T cell receptor beta chains were sequenced from one sample in a study of CD8+CD57+ T cells in acquired aplastic anemia. Investigators profiled TCR beta VDJ and CDR3 from genomic DNA template. TCRdb fed the reads into MiXCR, producing one record per CDR3 protein. The sample shows a few hundred thousand distinct CDR3 sequences, 30% to 40% of them seen only once. The material sequenced was sorted CD4+, CD8+, or CD8+CD57+ T cells (not recorded which) from PBMCs. The receptors shown here come from a human donor in good health, serving as a control.

This clonotype was counted only a few times. The chain links TRBV12-3 or TRBV12-4 to TRBJ1-1; D uncertain. The CDR3 runs 14 residues. Trimming removed 5 bases at V and 1 base at J, with 11 bases between. CDR3 region: CASSMWTANTEAFF. The CDR3 nucleotides are TGTGCCAGCAGTATGTGGACGGCGAACACTGAAGCTTTCTTT.

J is TRBJ2-5 and V is TRBV14; 8 bases map to TRBD1. CDR1 is SGHDN, CDR2 FVKESK, per germline. The trim removed 4 bases at V and 4 bases at J, leaving 14 bases unmatched. The CDR3 spans 17 residues. The CDR3 DNA reads as TGTGCCAGCAGCCCGGGCGGCAGGGGGCGGGGAAGAGAGACCCAGTACTTC. It translates to CASSPGGRGRGRETQYF.

This clonotype was recorded at least ten times. J is TRBJ1-2 and V is TRBV5-6, with TRBD1 matching over 7 bases. Germline V gives CDR1 SGHDT, CDR2 YYEEEE. The junction had 8 bases not matched to a gene; V was cut back by 4 bases and J by 14 bases. CDR3 length equals 11 residues. CDR3 sequence (DNA): TGTGCCAGCAGCCAGACAGGGAGTGCGACCTTC. The encoded protein is CASSQTGSATF.

This clonotype turned up a few times. The gene calls are TRBV5-4 and TRBJ2-1; maybe TRBD2 (6 bases). The CDR3 contains 18 residues. V was pared by 0 bases and J by 1 base, with 17 bases between. Germline CDR1 and CDR2: SGHNT and YYREEE (reference sequence). This CDR3 reads CASSLATWGGESYNEQFF. CDR3 DNA sequence: TGTGCCAGCAGCTTGGCTACCTGGGGAGGCGAGTCCTACAATGAGCAGTTCTTC. Full variable domain (rest looked up from reference TRBV5-4 and TRBJ2-1): ETGVTQSPTHLIKTRGQQVTLRCSSQSGHNTVSWYQQALGQGPQFIFQYYREEENGRGNFPPRFSGLQFPNYSSELNVNALELDDSALYLCASSLATWGGESYNEQFFGPGTRLTVL.

The table lists this clonotype with many counts. The chain combines TRBV18 with TRBJ1-5; D is unresolved. V shed 6 bases and J shed 5 bases, with 8 bases lying between them. The CDR3 consists of 12 residues. Germline CDR1 reads KGHSH; CDR2 reads LQKENI. The CDR3 loop is CASSPTDQPQHF. The CDR3 region has the DNA TGTGCCAGCTCCCCCACAGATCAGCCCCAGCATTTT.

At least ten counts were recorded for this clonotype. The genes are TRBV6-1 and TRBJ1-1; D possibly corresponds to TRBD1 (5 bases). CDR1 is MNHNS and CDR2 is SASEGT in the germline V gene. V shed 6 bases and J shed 3 bases, with 17 bases lying between them. There are 15 residues in the CDR3. The CDR3 protein is CASRSTGTLDTEAFF. DNA for the CDR3: TGTGCCAGCAGATCCACCGGGACCCTGGACACTGAAGCTTTCTTT.

This clonotype has a count of ten or more. The V and J genes are TRBV7-9 and TRBJ2-7; D gene unclear. From germline, CDR1 is SEHNR and CDR2 FQNEAQ (reference sequence). This CDR3 has 14 residues. Trimming removed 2 bases from V and 3 bases from J, with 11 bases in between. The CDR3 region is CASSLKGMVYEQYF. In nucleotides, the CDR3 is TGTGCCAGCAGCTTAAAGGGAATGGTCTACGAGCAGTACTTC.

The V gene is TRBV24-1, the J gene TRBJ2-7; D might be TRBD1 or TRBD2, each matching 5 bases. The length of the CDR3 is 14 residues. The V and J ends lost 4 bases and 2 bases respectively, with 11 bases between them. Germline V gene sequence: CDR1 KGHDR, CDR2 SFDVKD. CDR3 loop: CATSDYGTPYEQYF. The DNA of the CDR3 is TGTGCCACCAGTGACTACGGGACGCCCTACGAGCAGTACTTC.

V and J are TRBV30 and TRBJ1-5, with a possible D match to TRBD1 (5 bases). The V end was cut by 0 bases, the J end by 7 bases, with 10 bases between. Germline CDR1 reads GTSNPN; CDR2 reads SVGIG (reference sequence). The CDR3 is 13 amino acids. CDR3 residues: CAWSVREGQPQHF. DNA for the CDR3: TGTGCCTGGAGTGTACGGGAGGGGCAGCCCCAGCATTTT.

The chain combines TRBV4-1 with TRBJ2-1; 8 bases are shared with TRBD2. Germline V gives CDR1 MGHRA, CDR2 YSYEKL. V was clipped by 1 base and J by 15 bases; unmatched bases: 11. The CDR3 length is 14 residues. The CDR3 DNA reads TGCGCCAGCAGCCAAGCGGCCTCCATGAGCGGGAGGTTCTTC. Translated: CASSQAASMSGRFF.

This clonotype was found a few times. This may be a read error: a much more frequent sequence differs by one nucleotide. This chain connects TRBV2 to TRBJ2-1, with 11 positions matching TRBD2. Germline CDR1 and CDR2: SNHLY and FYNNEI. The CDR3 has 14 amino acids. The junction had 0 bases not matched to a gene; V was cut back by 4 bases and J by 4 bases. The CDR3 sequence is CASSGTSGYNEQFF. The CDR3 DNA is TGTGCCAGCAGTGGGACTAGCGGGTACAATGAGCAGTTCTTC.

Remarks on this clonotype: This is likely a read error, given that the CDR3 carries no conserved phenylalanine or tryptophan at its end. The CDR3 sequence is CASSTQGDTEAFS. For the CDR3, the DNA is TGTGCCAGCAGTACTCAGGGGGACACTGAAGCTTTCTCT. This rearrangement joins TRBV10-3 to TRBJ1-1; 7 nucleotides match TRBD1. The length of the CDR3 is 13 residues. Germline lookup yields CDR1 ENHRY and CDR2 SYGVKD.

In its sample, this clonotype was seen many times. V and J are TRBV7-9 and TRBJ2-6, with D tentatively TRBD1 (5 bases). The V gene's germline CDR1 is SEHNR and CDR2 FQNEAQ (reference sequence). Trimming took off 5 bases at V and 0 bases at J, with 17 bases between the two ends. The CDR3 spans 18 residues. In DNA form, the CDR3 reads TGTGCCAGCAGCCCGGACACTAACACTCTCTCTGGGGCCAACGTCCTGACTTTC. Protein sequence: CASSPDTNTLSGANVLTF.

This clonotype was counted only a few times. V is TRBV12-3 or TRBV12-4 and J is TRBJ1-5, with a possible D match to TRBD1 (6 bases). The length of the CDR3 is 15 residues. Deletions cut 4 bases from V and 6 bases from J, with 16 bases between. The DNA for the CDR3 is TGTGCCAGCAGTTATCTGGGGGCCATGGGTCAGCCCCAGCATTTT. Its protein product is CASSYLGAMGQPQHF.

This chain links TRBV18 with TRBJ2-1; 8 bases match TRBD1. The CDR3 is 15 amino acids. J lost 4 bases, V lost 4 bases, and 6 bases had no gene match. CDR1 and CDR2 (germline): KGHSH, LQKENI. The CDR3 DNA reads TGTGCCAGCTCACGAGACAGGGGCTTATACAATGAGCAGTTCTTC. This codes for CASSRDRGLYNEQFF.

The sample holds a few counts of this clonotype. The gene calls are TRBV6-1 and TRBJ1-1, with a possible D match to TRBD1 (5 bases). Germline V gene sequence: CDR1 MNHNS, CDR2 SASEGT. Trimming pared 8 bases from V and 0 bases from J, leaving 10 bases between. CDR3 length: 13 amino acids. This CDR3 reads CASGGPLNTEAFF. In DNA form, the CDR3 reads TGTGCCAGCGGGGGACCCCTGAACACTGAAGCTTTCTTT.

The chain employs TRBV7-6 and TRBJ2-5, with TRBD1 matching 11 bases. From germline, CDR1 is SGHVS and CDR2 FNYEAQ. CDR3 size: 17 residues. V lost 4 bases, J lost 2 bases, and 9 bases stayed unmatched. CDR3 region: CASSSPGDRGRQETQYF. For the CDR3, the DNA is TGTGCCAGCAGCTCCCCAGGGGACAGGGGGAGGCAAGAGACCCAGTACTTC.

This clonotype appeared a single time. This may be a read error, as it is one base from a much larger clone. V and J are TRBV10-3 and TRBJ1-6; D is uncertain. V gave up 4 bases and J gave up 10 bases, with 17 bases separating them. Germline V gives CDR1 ENHRY, CDR2 SYGVKD. This CDR3 region has 15 residues. In nucleotides, the CDR3 is TGTGCCATCAGTGCTTCAGGTATCCAAAGATCACCCCTCCACTTT. This sequence encodes CAISASGIQRSPLHF.

V usage is TRBV20-1 and J usage is TRBJ2-7; no definite D call. Between the trimmed V and J ends, which lost 4 bases and 3 bases, there was a span of 16 bases. Germline values: CDR1 DFQATT, CDR2 SNEGSKA (reference sequence). The CDR3 contains 14 residues. CDR3: CSAKRLRRNYEQYF. For the CDR3, the DNA is TGCAGTGCTAAACGACTCAGACGGAACTACGAGCAGTACTTC.

This clonotype was picked up a small number of times. This could be a read error, since a much larger clone is one nucleotide away. V gene TRBV7-3 combines with J gene TRBJ1-1, with D maybe TRBD1 (5 bases). CDR1 is SGHTA, CDR2 FQGTGA, per germline. The CDR3 is made up of 15 amino acids. Here the CDR3 DNA reads TGTGCCAGCAGCCCCGATCGATGGACAAACACTGAAGCTCTCTTT. The encoded protein is CASSPDRWTNTEALF.

The sample holds many counts of this clonotype. The chain uses TRBV12-3 or TRBV12-4 and TRBJ1-1; a weak D match, TRBD1 (5 bases). V lost 5 bases and J lost 3, with 19 bases in between. The length of the CDR3 is 16 residues. The CDR3 nucleotides are TGTGCCAGCAGTCAACGACAGACTCTAGGGGACACTGAAGCTTTCTTT. Its translation is CASSQRQTLGDTEAFF.

This clonotype has ten or more counts. This chain uses TRBV4-1 with TRBJ2-7; 7 positions match TRBD2. V lost 1 base and J lost 3; bases outside the gene matches: 6. This CDR3 contains 15 residues. The germline CDR1 and CDR2 sequences are MGHRA and YSYEKL. The CDR3 nucleotides read TGCGCCAGCAGCCAAGCTACTAGCGTAGGCTACGAGCAGTACTTC. This sequence encodes CASSQATSVGYEQYF.

This clonotype was counted between two and nine times. The chain carries TRBV20-1 and TRBJ2-7; a possible D gene is TRBD1 (6 bases). This CDR3 has 16 amino acids. The V gene lost 0 bases and the J gene lost 2 bases, with 17 bases spanning the gap. Germline V lookup: CDR1 DFQATT, CDR2 SNEGSKA (reference sequence). DNA of the CDR3: TGCAGTGCTAGAGATTTAATCGTACAGGGCCCCTACGAGCAGTACTTC. It is translated as CSARDLIVQGPYEQYF.

This clonotype came up a few times. The rearrangement links TRBV5-1 to TRBJ2-5, with a possible D match to TRBD2 (5 bases). V was shortened by 4 bases and J by 5 bases, with 18 bases between the two germline ends. CDR1 SGHRS and CDR2 YFSETQ come from the germline V gene. This CDR3 is 15 amino acids long. Here the CDR3 DNA reads TGCGCCAGCAGCCGGACCCTCCCAGCTAGCGAGACCCAGTACTTC. The encoded protein is CASSRTLPASETQYF.

The genes are TRBV19 and TRBJ2-7; 10 bases agree with TRBD1. Germline V CDR1 and CDR2: LNHDA, SQIVND (reference sequence). The CDR3 length is 12 residues. V trimming: 9 bases; J trimming: 2 bases; junction bases outside the gene matches: 1. The CDR3 region is CASGTGAYEQYF. DNA for the CDR3: TGTGCCAGCGGGACAGGGGCCTACGAGCAGTACTTC.

A remark on this clonotype: This clone may be a read error of a much larger clone one base away. The chain uses TRBV5-1 and TRBJ2-3; TRBD2 matches 10 bases. The germline CDR1 and CDR2 sequences are SGHRS and YFSETQ. This CDR3 comprises 15 residues. CDR3 sequence reads: CTSSLQRGGTDTQYF. In DNA, the CDR3 is TGCACCAGCAGCTTACAGCGGGGGGGAACAGATACGCAGTATTTT.

The V call is TRBV5-1, the J call TRBJ2-7; 12 bases map to TRBD2. This CDR3 is built from 15 residues. Germline-derived CDR1 and CDR2 are SGHRS and YFSETQ. The V and J ends lost 4 bases and 8 bases, in that order; junction bases with no gene match: 10. The CDR3 bases are TGCGCCAGCAGCAAGACTAGCGGGGGAATACTAAAGCAGTACTTC. Protein sequence: CASSKTSGGILKQYF.

This clonotype was detected many times. The chain employs TRBV2 and TRBJ2-7; D unresolved. This CDR3 has 16 residues. Trimming took off 4 bases at V and 0 bases at J, with 16 bases between the two ends. Per germline, CDR1 SNHLY and CDR2 FYNNEI. The CDR3 loop is CASSVRWLPSSYEQYF. The CDR3 bases are TGTGCCAGCAGTGTCAGGTGGCTCCCTAGCTCCTACGAGCAGTACTTC.

This clonotype was seen a few times. J is TRBJ2-1 and V is TRBV5-1; TRBD2 matches 11 bases. Germline V lookup: CDR1 SGHRS, CDR2 YFSETQ. The CDR3 is made up of 16 amino acids. Trimming at V came to 4 bases and at J to 2 bases, leaving 5 bases not matched to a gene. This chain's CDR3 is CASSPASGGPYNEQFF. CDR3 in DNA: TGCGCCAGCAGCCCCGCTAGCGGGGGGCCCTACAATGAGCAGTTCTTC.

This clonotype was seen repeatedly, ten times or more. The V gene is TRBV9, the J gene TRBJ1-6; D is perhaps TRBD1 (6 bases). Germline CDR1 reads SGDLS; CDR2 reads YYNGEE. V lost 4 bases to trimming and J lost 9 bases, with 17 bases between them. This CDR3 contains 15 residues. CDR3 sequence (DNA): TGTGCCAGCAGCACCGGGGGGGGCGGTAGTTCACCCCTCCACTTT. Translated: CASSTGGGGSSPLHF.

For this clonotype: The CDR3 does not close with the conserved phenylalanine or tryptophan, likely indicating a read error. Here the CDR3 reads CASSPGAGTEAFS. The CDR3 nucleotides read TGTGCCAGCAGCCCTGGGGCAGGCACCGAAGCTTTCTCT. V is TRBV7-9 and J is TRBJ1-1; the D gene is possibly TRBD1 (5 bases). Trimming took off 5 bases at V and 8 bases at J, with 15 bases between the two ends. The CDR3 is 13 amino acids. Germline loops: CDR1 SEHNR, CDR2 FQNEAQ (reference sequence).

This clonotype was seen repeatedly, ten times or more. The CDR3 reads CASSELQGLGYTF. The CDR3 nucleotides read TGTGCCAGCAGTGAGCTACAGGGGTTGGGCTACACCTTC. The chain employs TRBV2 and TRBJ1-2, with TRBD1 matching 7 bases. With V trimmed by 3 bases and J by 8 bases, 6 bases remained unmatched. From germline, CDR1 is SNHLY and CDR2 FYNNEI. CDR3 length: 13 amino acids.